These 24 T cell receptor beta chains originate from one sample sequenced in a study of T cell responses to AZD1222 COVID-19 vaccine. TCRdb keeps only in-frame clones here, not all; method: immunoSEQ multiplex PCR. The data contain about 140,000 clones, approximately 93% of them singletons. This specimen was peripheral blood, taken on day 0 of AZD1222 vaccination. These receptors were collected from an adult in good health.

The chain couples TRBV5-1 to TRBJ1-1, with 8 bases lining up with TRBD1. The CDR3 runs 16 residues. Trimming cost V 0 bases and J 0 bases; bases outside gene matches: 4. CDR1 and CDR2 (germline): SGHRS, YFSETQ. Here the CDR3 DNA reads TGCGCCAGCAGCTTGGTGCAGGGGGCCCTGAACACTGAAGCTTTCTTT. It codes for CASSLVQGALNTEAFF.

The rearrangement joins TRBV5-1 to TRBJ1-2; 7 nucleotides match TRBD1. This CDR3 has 12 amino acids. Looked up from germline, CDR1 is SGHRS and CDR2 is YFSETQ. The V gene end was trimmed by 3 bases and the J gene end by 6 bases; junction bases not matched to a gene: 2. Written as DNA, the CDR3 is TGCGCCAGCAGCTCAACAGGGGATGGCTACACCTTC. Protein: CASSSTGDGYTF.

The chain uses TRBV10-2 and TRBJ2-7, with 7 bases that match TRBD2. CDR1 is WSHSY and CDR2 is SAAADI in the germline V gene. The CDR3 length is 13 residues. The V gene end was trimmed by 5 bases and the J gene end by 4 bases; junction bases not matched to a gene: 5. CDR3 sequence: CASSLAEGYEQYF. The CDR3 DNA sequence: TGCGCCAGCAGTCTAGCGGAGGGGTACGAGCAGTACTTC.

The CDR3 DNA reads TGTGCCAGCAGGATACAGGCCAACCAAGAGACCCAGTACTTC. Translating gives CASRIQANQETQYF. The chain links TRBV2 to TRBJ2-5; TRBD1 is a possible D gene (5 bases). The CDR3 consists of 14 residues. The germline V gene has CDR1 SNHLY and CDR2 FYNNEI. V lost 6 bases to trimming and J lost 0 bases, with 11 bases between them.

The V and J genes are TRBV18 and TRBJ1-2; D ambiguous. The CDR3 sequence is 13 residues long. Germline loops: CDR1 KGHSH, CDR2 LQKENI. The V end was cut by 1 base, the J end by 7 bases, with 10 bases between. The CDR3 spells CASSPRDIGGYTF. The CDR3 nucleotides are TGTGCCAGCTCACCACGGGATATTGGTGGCTACACCTTC.

The chain recombines TRBV27 with TRBJ2-7; 7 bases match TRBD2. The CDR3 is 15 residues long. V was clipped by 3 bases and J by 0 bases; unmatched bases: 5. The germline V gene has CDR1 MNHEY and CDR2 SMNVEV (reference sequence). The chain's CDR3 is CASSFGSGSSYEQYF. The CDR3 DNA sequence: TGTGCCAGCAGTTTCGGTAGCGGGTCCTCCTACGAGCAGTACTTC.

CDR3 region: CASSPSEAGDHTGELFF. The DNA of the CDR3 is TGTGCCAGTAGTCCGAGTGAGGCGGGAGATCACACCGGGGAGCTGTTTTTT. J is TRBJ2-2 and V is TRBV19, with 7 positions matching TRBD2. The germline CDR1 and CDR2 sequences are LNHDA and SQIVND (reference sequence). The CDR3 is 17 residues long. With V trimmed by 5 bases and J by 3 bases, 12 bases remained unmatched.

V and J are TRBV7-9 and TRBJ2-7; D call uncertain. The CDR3 is 13 residues long. Germline V gene data show CDR1 as SEHNR and CDR2 as FQNEAQ (reference sequence). V lost 2 bases and J lost 4, with 9 bases in between. In DNA form, the CDR3 reads TGTGCCAGCAGCTTATCGGGCAGGTACGAGCAGTACTTC. It specifies CASSLSGRYEQYF.

This chain connects TRBV25-1 to TRBJ2-7; 8 positions match TRBD1. This CDR3 has 16 amino acids. Germline trimming cut 3 bases from V and 3 bases from J; bases unmatched to any gene: 10. Germline-derived CDR1 and CDR2 are MGHDK and SYGVNS. The CDR3 region is CASSESRTGLFYEQYF. The CDR3 coding sequence is TGTGCCAGCAGTGAGAGTCGGACAGGGTTGTTCTACGAGCAGTACTTC.

The V call is TRBV12-3 or TRBV12-4, the J call TRBJ1-2; the D is unclear. The CDR3 is 13 residues long. Trimming shortened V by 2 bases and J by 8 bases, and 12 bases separated the two germline ends. The CDR3 loop is CASSLRVLRGYTF. The DNA of the CDR3 is TGTGCCAGCAGTTTAAGGGTGTTAAGGGGCTACACCTTC.

This rearrangement joins TRBV5-1 to TRBJ2-1; D remains ambiguous. The V end lost 0 bases, the J end lost 7 bases, and 11 bases lay between the germline ends. The CDR3 covers 14 residues. The germline V gene encodes CDR1 SGHRS and CDR2 YFSETQ. The CDR3 DNA reads TGCGCCAGCAGCTTGGCCTTAGGGCAGAATGAGCAGTTCTTC. It specifies CASSLALGQNEQFF.

V is TRBV19 and J is TRBJ1-5, with D hard to call. Germline V gene data show CDR1 as LNHDA and CDR2 as SQIVND (reference sequence). This CDR3 comprises 11 residues. Trimming left V 5 bases short and J 11 bases short, with 10 bases between. CDR3 sequence (DNA): TGTGCCAGTAGTTCTCCCGGAACCCAGCATTTT. Protein: CASSSPGTQHF. The variable domain in full, with the rest retrieved from reference TRBV19 and TRBJ1-5, is DGGITQSPKYLFRKEGQNVTLSCEQNLNHDAMYWYRQDPGQGLRLIYYSQIVNDFQKGDIAEGYSVSREKKESFPLTVTSAQKNPTAFYLCASSSPGTQHFGDGTRLSIL.

The rearrangement links TRBV5-5 to TRBJ1-2, with D possibly matching TRBD1 (6 bases). This CDR3 comprises 13 residues. Germline CDR1 and CDR2: SGHKS and YYEKEE (reference sequence). V gave up 6 bases and J gave up 13 bases, with 22 bases separating them. CDR3: CASTQQGSYEGTF. CDR3 sequence (DNA): TGTGCCAGCACCCAACAGGGAAGCTATGAGGGCACCTTC.

The rearrangement joins TRBV13 to TRBJ1-4; D unclear. From germline, CDR1 is PRHDT and CDR2 FYEKMQ (reference sequence). This CDR3 region has 15 residues. V lost 4 bases to trimming and J lost 5 bases, with 14 bases between them. CDR3 nucleotides: TGTGCCAGCAGCTCAACGCCGGACGGGAATGAAAAACTGTTTTTT. Amino acid sequence: CASSSTPDGNEKLFF.

The chain uses TRBV3-1 (or the pseudogene TRBV3-2) and TRBJ1-2; weak D call: TRBD1 (6 bases). The V gene's germline CDR1 is LGHDT and CDR2 YNNKEL (reference sequence). Trimming shortened V by 0 bases and J by 8 bases, and 13 bases separated the two germline ends. This CDR3 spans 14 amino acids. CDR3 sequence (DNA): TGTGCCAGCAGCCAAGATCTTGGAGGGGGAGGCTACACCTTC. This sequence encodes CASSQDLGGGGYTF.

V is TRBV14 and J is TRBJ1-2; tentatively, D is TRBD1 (5 bases). Trimming removed 0 bases from V and 7 bases from J, with 15 bases in between. This CDR3 is built from 15 residues. Germline lookup yields CDR1 SGHDN and CDR2 FVKESK. CDR3 sequence reads: CASSQDPGRVRGYTF. The CDR3 nucleotides read TGTGCCAGCAGCCAAGATCCGGGCAGGGTGCGTGGCTACACCTTC.

This chain connects TRBV12-3 or TRBV12-4 to TRBJ1-2; D gene unclear. This CDR3 region has 13 residues. Trimming took off 2 bases at V and 5 bases at J, with 9 bases between the two ends. The CDR3 is CASSLSPRYGYTF. In nucleotides, the CDR3 is TGTGCCAGCAGTTTAAGCCCCAGGTATGGCTACACCTTC.

This clone is a singleton in its sample. The rearrangement joins TRBV7-2 to TRBJ2-5; D unclear. This CDR3 has 12 residues. Germline V gene data show CDR1 as SGHTA and CDR2 as FQGNSA. V lost 2 bases and J 5 bases, leaving 6 bases between the germline ends. The CDR3 nucleotides read TGTGCCAGCAGCTTATCTAGGGAGACCCAGTACTTC. This sequence encodes CASSLSRETQYF.

The chain couples TRBV27 to TRBJ2-5; weak D call: TRBD2 (6 bases). CDR3 length equals 14 residues. Germline V gene lookup returns CDR1 MNHEY and CDR2 SMNVEV (reference sequence). Trimming removed 6 bases from V and 4 bases from J, with 15 bases in between. The CDR3 reads CASSTLAGRETQYF. The CDR3 coding sequence is TGTGCCAGCAGCACTTTGGCGGGAAGAGAGACCCAGTACTTC.

The chain links TRBV5-1 to TRBJ1-4, with TRBD1 matching over 7 bases. V shed 4 bases, J shed 4 bases, and the junction held 13 bases outside the gene matches. The germline gives CDR1 SGHRS, CDR2 YFSETQ. This CDR3 is built from 17 residues. The chain's CDR3 is CASSGTPGTASNEKLFF. For the CDR3, the DNA is TGCGCCAGCAGCGGGACCCCTGGGACAGCCAGTAATGAAAAACTGTTTTTT.

The chain employs TRBV5-1 and TRBJ2-3; 7 bases fit TRBD1. Germline trimming cut 0 bases from V and 5 bases from J; bases unmatched to any gene: 6. The length of the CDR3 is 15 residues. Germline V gene sequence: CDR1 SGHRS, CDR2 YFSETQ. The CDR3 nucleotides are TGCGCCAGCAGCTTGGTCGACAGGGAGCAAGATACGCAGTATTTT. The encoded protein is CASSLVDREQDTQYF.

The J gene is TRBJ2-7, the V gene TRBV28; D gene unclear. Germline CDR1 MDHEN, CDR2 SYDVKM. The CDR3 covers 14 residues. V lost 7 bases to trimming and J lost 0 bases, with 13 bases between them. Written as DNA, the CDR3 is TGTGCCAGCACTTCGGCAGGCGGCTCCTACGAGCAGTACTTC. Encoded protein: CASTSAGGSYEQYF.

The chain uses TRBV27 and TRBJ1-2; D unclear. V lost 5 bases and J lost 7, with 17 bases in between. This CDR3 has 14 residues. Germline V gene sequence: CDR1 MNHEY, CDR2 SMNVEV (reference sequence). The CDR3 region has the DNA TGTGCCAGCAGTACCTCCTTAGAAGGGAGTGGCTACACCTTC. Translating it yields CASSTSLEGSGYTF.

J is TRBJ2-7 and V is TRBV11-2, with 7 positions matching TRBD2. The CDR3 is 18 residues long. CDR1 is SGHAT and CDR2 is FQNNGV in the germline V gene. V was clipped by 2 bases and J by 0 bases; unmatched bases: 13. The chain's CDR3 is CASSLPPTRGSFSYEQYF. CDR3 nucleotide sequence: TGTGCCAGCAGCTTACCACCGACCCGCGGGAGCTTCTCCTACGAGCAGTACTTC.